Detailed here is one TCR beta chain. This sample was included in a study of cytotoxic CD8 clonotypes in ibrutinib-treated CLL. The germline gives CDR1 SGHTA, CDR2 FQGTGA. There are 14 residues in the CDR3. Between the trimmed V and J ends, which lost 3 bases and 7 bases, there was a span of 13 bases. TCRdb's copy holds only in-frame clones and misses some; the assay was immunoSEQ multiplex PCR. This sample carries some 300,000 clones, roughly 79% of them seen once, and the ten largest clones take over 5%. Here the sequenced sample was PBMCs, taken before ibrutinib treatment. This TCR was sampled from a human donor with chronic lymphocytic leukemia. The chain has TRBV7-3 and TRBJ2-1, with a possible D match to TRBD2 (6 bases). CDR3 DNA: TGTGCCAGCAGCTTTGTAGCGGCGCGAAATGAGCAGTTCTTC. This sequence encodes CASSFVAARNEQFF.